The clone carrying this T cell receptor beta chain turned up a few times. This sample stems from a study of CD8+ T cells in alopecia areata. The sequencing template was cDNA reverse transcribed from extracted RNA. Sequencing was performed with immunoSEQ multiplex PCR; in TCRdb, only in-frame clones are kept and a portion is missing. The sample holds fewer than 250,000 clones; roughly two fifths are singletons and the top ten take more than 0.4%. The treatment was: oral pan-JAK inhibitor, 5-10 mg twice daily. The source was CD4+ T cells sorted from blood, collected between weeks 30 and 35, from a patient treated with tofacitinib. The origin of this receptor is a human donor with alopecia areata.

The CDR3 DNA follows: TGTGCCACCAGCAGACGGGTCCAAGGGAACATTCAGTACTTC. The encoded protein is CATSRRVQGNIQYF. The V and J genes are TRBV15 and TRBJ2-4; D is ambiguous. The CDR3 contains 14 residues. The V gene's germline CDR1 is LNHNV and CDR2 YYDKDF (reference sequence). Trimming removed 2 bases from V and 7 bases from J, with 12 bases in between.